These T cell receptor beta chains were read from a single sample in a study of blood T cell repertoires in COVID-19. Data came from immunoSEQ multiplex PCR; TCRdb stores just in-frame clones and leaves some out. There are 45,000 to 65,000 clones in the sample; 75% to 80% occur only once, and around 45% lies in the top ten. Input material: peripheral blood. The origin of the receptors is a man in his 70s with active or convalescent COVID-19. CDR3s include the opening cysteine and the closing phenylalanine or tryptophan. D genes are given only for firm matches. Where a row states a size, it is once, few, many or the class of an expanded clone; other rows omit it.

d_call j_call clone_size v_call cdr3_nt cdr3_aa
- TRBJ2-1 - TRBV4-1 TGCGCCAGCAGCCAGGGGCAGGTCGGGAATGAGCAGTTCTTC CASSQGQVGNEQFF
TRBD1 TRBJ1-1 - TRBV18 TGTGCCAGCTCACTGGGACAGTCGTCGGGCACTGAAGCTTTCTTT CASSLGQSSGTEAFF
- TRBJ1-6 once TRBV5-1 TGCGCCAGCAGCTTGGGAGGCTCCTATAATTCACCCCTCCACTTT CASSLGGSYNSPLHF
- TRBJ2-2 - TRBV19 TGTGCCAGTAGTATCAGTAGCGGCTGGGGGACCGGGGAGCTGTTTTTT CASSISSGWGTGELFF
- TRBJ1-2 - TRBV4-1 TGCGCCAGCAGCCAAGGTTCTTCCTCCTATGGCTACACCTTC CASSQGSSSYGYTF
- TRBJ1-4 - TRBV5-1 TGCGCCAGCAGCTTGGACACAACTAATGAAAAACTGTTTTTT CASSLDTTNEKLFF
TRBD2 TRBJ2-7 - TRBV19 TGTGCCAGTAGTTCATGGACTAGCGGGAAATACGAGCAGTACTTC CASSSWTSGKYEQYF
- TRBJ1-3 once TRBV6-2/TRBV6-3 TGTGCCAGCAGTTACTCCGGTATGAGCTCTGGAAACACCATATATTTT CASSYSGMSSGNTIYF
- TRBJ2-3 - TRBV6-4 TGTGCCAGCAGTTCGGGGATTTCCACAGATACGCAGTATTTT CASSSGISTDTQYF
- TRBJ2-1 - TRBV19 TGTGCCAGCACCAGACAGCCAGGGGACAATGAGCAGTTCTTC CASTRQPGDNEQFF
- TRBJ1-2 - TRBV27 TGTGCCAGCAGTTCCACAGGGCCCCTGGGCTACACCTTC CASSSTGPLGYTF
TRBD2 TRBJ2-7 - TRBV20-1 TGCAGTGCTAGTAAGGTCCTAGCGGGAGGGAGGGAGCAGTACTTC CSASKVLAGGREQYF
- TRBJ2-3 - TRBV7-2 TGTGCCAGCAGCCTCGGGACTAGCACAGATACGCAGTATTTT CASSLGTSTDTQYF
- TRBJ1-5 - TRBV28 TGTGCCAGCAGTTCATTGGGGGGTGGCAATCAGCCCCAGCATTTT CASSSLGGGNQPQHF
- TRBJ1-2 - TRBV6-6 TGTGCCAGCAGGGAGGACGGTAACGACTATGGCTACACCTTC CASREDGNDYGYTF
TRBD2 TRBJ2-5 - TRBV19 TGTGCCAGTAGTATATCCCCCAGTGGGAGGGGCGTTCAAGAGACCCAGTACTTC CASSISPSGRGVQETQYF
- TRBJ1-6 - TRBV13 TGTGCCAGCAGCTTAGGGGTGACAGTGACTTCACCCCTCCACTTT CASSLGVTVTSPLHF
- TRBJ1-1 - TRBV7-8 TGTGCCAGCAGCCCGGCGGTTGAAGCTTTCTTT CASSPAVEAFF
- TRBJ2-1 - TRBV21-1 TGTGCCAGCAGGAAAGGGGGCGAAGCGGGCGCCTCCTACAATGAGCAGTTCTTC CASRKGGEAGASYNEQFF
TRBD2 TRBJ2-1 - TRBV20-1 TGCAGTGCTAGTAGCGGGAGCTACAATGAGCAGTTCTTC CSASSGSYNEQFF
TRBD1 TRBJ1-5 - TRBV10-3 TGTGCCTCGGGAACGGACAGGGGCCTTTTACGGGCCCAGCATTTT CASGTDRGLLRAQHF
TRBD1 TRBJ1-6 - TRBV2 TGTGCCAGCAATGGACAGGGTTATTCACCCCTCCACTTT CASNGQGYSPLHF
- TRBJ2-2 - TRBV3-1/TRBV3-2 TGTGCCAGCACCAGCGAGGGAGAGGGCACCGGGGAGCTGTTTTTT CASTSEGEGTGELFF
- TRBJ2-3 - TRBV19 TGTGCCAGTAGTCCCTGGGGGGCAGATACGCAGTATTTT CASSPWGADTQYF
TRBD1 TRBJ1-1 - TRBV9 TGTGCCAGCAGCGTCGACCGGGACAGAAGCACTGAAGCTTTCTTT CASSVDRDRSTEAFF
- TRBJ1-1 - TRBV7-9 TGTGCCAGCAGCTTAGATGACTGGATAGAAGCTTTCTTT CASSLDDWIEAFF
- TRBJ2-1 - TRBV7-9 TGTGCCAGCAGCTTCCCCCGGGGGAAGCCTTACAATGAGCAGTTCTTC CASSFPRGKPYNEQFF
TRBD2 TRBJ2-3 few TRBV7-3 TGTGCCAGCAGCTCGGTAGCGGGAGGCACAGATACGCAGTATTTT CASSSVAGGTDTQYF
- TRBJ2-2 once TRBV9 TGTGCCAGCAGCACGGACCCAGGGGGGAGCGGGGAGCTGTTTTTT CASSTDPGGSGELFF
- TRBJ2-3 - TRBV5-1 TGCGCCAGCAGCTTGCTGCCCGGGGAAACAGATACGCAGTATTTT CASSLLPGETDTQYF
- TRBJ2-5 few TRBV11-2 TGTGCCAGCAGCCCGCGGCTCGAGACCCAGTACTTC CASSPRLETQYF